Below, 30 T cell receptor beta chains from the same sample are listed, as sequenced in a study of T cell repertoires in cytomegalovirus infection. The antigens for these receptors are not known. MiXCR was run by TCRdb on the reads, yielding one entry per CDR3 protein. The sample carries approximately 70,000 distinct CDR3 sequences, approximately 24% recorded once. Sequenced: PBMCs, sequenced either directly or after in vitro stimulation (not recorded which). These receptors were obtained from a human donor in good health (CMV status not recorded). Some clones in this sample may be carry-over from other donors' samples.

The chain employs TRBV28 and TRBJ2-7; D is unclear. The CDR3 is 16 amino acids. V was clipped by 6 bases and J by 6 bases, with 24 bases between them. The germline CDR1 and CDR2 sequences are MDHEN and SYDVKM. In DNA, the CDR3 is TGTGCCAGCAGCCTACCCCCGCCGGGTCCCCTCGGCGAGCAGTACTTC. Amino acids: CASSLPPPGPLGEQYF.

This clonotype was seen repeatedly, ten times or more. The chain recombines TRBV6-1 with TRBJ1-4, with D uncertain. The germline V gene encodes CDR1 MNHNS and CDR2 SASEGT. The V gene lost 2 bases and the J gene lost 1 base, with 11 bases spanning the gap. This CDR3 has 16 amino acids. This CDR3 reads CASSEFRIRTNEKLFF. In DNA, the CDR3 is TGTGCCAGCAGTGAATTCAGGATCCGAACTAATGAAAAACTGTTTTTT.

At least ten counts were recorded for this clonotype. V gene TRBV20-1 combines with J gene TRBJ2-7; D is unresolved. Germline V gives CDR1 DFQATT, CDR2 SNEGSKA (reference sequence). V dropped 5 bases and J dropped 0 bases, with 14 bases sitting between them. The CDR3 is 14 amino acids. The CDR3 region has the DNA TGCAGTGCTGGCAAAGGACGGATCTCCTACGAGCAGTACTTC. This encodes CSAGKGRISYEQYF.

In its sample, this clonotype was seen once. The chain recombines TRBV19 with TRBJ2-4; 12 bases line up with TRBD2. Germline lookup yields CDR1 LNHDA and CDR2 SQIVND (reference sequence). CDR3 length: 18 residues. J lost 0 bases, V lost 4 bases, and 7 bases had no gene match. DNA of the CDR3: TGTGCCAGTAGTAAGCCTAGCGGGAGGGCCGGAGCCAAAAACATTCAGTACTTC. It codes for CASSKPSGRAGAKNIQYF.

This clonotype showed up many times. The rearrangement uses TRBV7-3 and TRBJ2-7; tentative D call: TRBD1 (6 bases). Trimming shortened V by 1 base and J by 5 bases, and 9 bases separated the two germline ends. Germline CDR1 and CDR2: SGHTA and FQGTGA. The CDR3 length is 13 residues. CDR3 region: CASSLSRGNEQYF. DNA for the CDR3: TGTGCCAGCAGCTTAAGCAGGGGCAACGAGCAGTACTTC.

The chain's CDR3 is CASSRVTIGGEKLFF. CDR3 in DNA: TGCGCCAGCAGCCGGGTCACCATTGGTGGTGAAAAACTGTTTTTT. This sequence joins TRBV4-3 and TRBJ1-4; no firm D call. The CDR3 sequence is 15 residues long. V was trimmed by 4 bases and J by 7 bases, leaving 16 bases between them. The germline V gene encodes CDR1 LGHNA and CDR2 YSLEER.

This clonotype was seen a handful of times. This sequence joins TRBV12-3 or TRBV12-4 and TRBJ1-5; D call uncertain. Trimming took 3 bases from V and 2 from J, leaving 2 bases between them. The CDR3 runs 12 residues. CDR3 amino acids: CASSFGNQPQHF. In DNA, the CDR3 is TGTGCCAGCAGTTTCGGCAATCAGCCCCAGCATTTT.

The chain has TRBV7-4 and TRBJ1-1; D is undetermined. Between the trimmed V and J ends, which lost 5 bases and 0 bases, there was a span of 4 bases. This CDR3 has 12 amino acids. Germline V gene data show CDR1 as SGHVT and CDR2 as SQSDAQ. This chain's CDR3 is CASSGLNTEAFF. CDR3 coding DNA: TGTGCCAGCAGCGGCTTGAACACTGAAGCTTTCTTT.

V and J are TRBV19 and TRBJ2-5; the D gene is possibly TRBD1 (7 bases). V shed 3 bases and J shed 1 base, with 12 bases lying between them. This CDR3 has 15 amino acids. Germline-derived CDR1 and CDR2 are LNHDA and SQIVND (reference sequence). The CDR3 nucleotides are TGTGCCAGTAGTATCGGCGGGACAGCCCAAGAGACCCAGTACTTC. Encoded protein: CASSIGGTAQETQYF. The full variable domain, in which reference TRBV19 and TRBJ2-5 provide the parts outside the CDR3, is DGGITQSPKYLFRKEGQNVTLSCEQNLNHDAMYWYRQDPGQGLRLIYYSQIVNDFQKGDIAEGYSVSREKKESFPLTVTSAQKNPTAFYLCASSIGGTAQETQYFGPGTRLLVL.

At least ten counts were recorded for this clonotype. The rearrangement joins TRBV7-2 to TRBJ2-3, with 7 bases fitting TRBD2. The germline V gene has CDR1 SGHTA and CDR2 FQGNSA. The CDR3 extends over 14 amino acids. V lost 8 bases, J lost 2 bases, and 7 bases stayed unmatched. CDR3 DNA: TGTGCCAGCGGGGCGGGAGTTACCACAGATACGCAGTATTTT. This gives the protein CASGAGVTTDTQYF.

The chain combines TRBV11-2 with TRBJ2-5, with D perhaps TRBD2 (5 bases). The CDR3 is made up of 13 amino acids. The germline gives CDR1 SGHAT, CDR2 FQNNGV. The V end lost 6 bases, the J end lost 5 bases, and 13 bases lay between the germline ends. CDR3 amino acids: CASREVGSETQYF. DNA for the CDR3: TGTGCCAGCAGGGAGGTTGGGTCTGAGACCCAGTACTTC.

This chain connects TRBV9 to TRBJ2-1; TRBD2 matches at 11 bases. The CDR3 has 16 residues. Germline values: CDR1 SGDLS, CDR2 YYNGEE. Trimming took 0 bases from V and 6 from J; bases not matched to a gene: 5. CDR3 amino acids: CASSVGGTSGPNEQFF. The CDR3 nucleotides are TGTGCCAGCAGCGTAGGAGGGACTAGCGGACCCAATGAGCAGTTCTTC.

This clonotype occurred many times. The V gene is TRBV7-2, the J gene TRBJ2-3; D remains unclear. CDR1 is SGHTA and CDR2 is FQGNSA in the germline V gene. The V end was cut by 0 bases, the J end by 4 bases, with 8 bases between. The CDR3 spans 14 residues. The CDR3 loop is CASSLATTPDTQYF. The CDR3 nucleotides are TGTGCCAGCAGCTTAGCGACCACTCCAGATACGCAGTATTTT.

This rearrangement joins TRBV5-6 to TRBJ2-7, with no clear D. Trimming pared 3 bases from V and 3 bases from J, leaving 13 bases between. Germline CDR1 is SGHDT and CDR2 is YYEEEE. The CDR3 extends over 14 amino acids. As DNA, the CDR3 is TGTGCCAGCAGCTCCACTACTACCGACTACGAGCAGTACGTC. Translation: CASSSTTTDYEQYV.

The V and J genes are TRBV10-3 and TRBJ1-2, with D maybe TRBD1 (5 bases). V lost 4 bases to trimming and J lost 8 bases, with 8 bases between them. This CDR3 region has 11 residues. CDR1 and CDR2 (germline): ENHRY, SYGVKD. The CDR3 DNA follows: TGTGCCATCAGTGTCAGGGACGGCTACACCTTC. Translation gives CAISVRDGYTF.

Written as DNA, the CDR3 is TGTGCCAGTAGTATTATGTCGAGCAATCAGCCCCAGCATTTT. This sequence encodes CASSIMSSNQPQHF. V is TRBV19 and J is TRBJ1-5; D is unresolved. CDR1 is LNHDA, CDR2 SQIVND, per germline (reference sequence). The CDR3 is 14 residues long. V was shortened by 3 bases and J by 1 base, with 7 bases between the two germline ends.

This rearrangement joins TRBV7-4 to TRBJ1-2; 11 bases are shared with TRBD1. The CDR3 runs to 15 residues. Trimming cost V 4 bases and J 9 bases; bases outside gene matches: 10. Germline V gene data show CDR1 as SGHVT and CDR2 as SQSDAQ. The CDR3 coding sequence is TGTGCCAGCAGCTCCCCCCGGGACAGGGGGGAGTGCTACACCTTC. Residues: CASSSPRDRGECYTF.

This clonotype has only a few counts. J is TRBJ1-5 and V is TRBV6-2 or TRBV6-3; D call uncertain. CDR1 is MNHEY, CDR2 SVGEGT, per germline. The ends were cut back, 5 bases at V and 3 bases at J, with 11 bases in the middle. The CDR3 contains 14 residues. The CDR3 DNA follows: TGTGCCAGCAGTGGTCCCACACCCAATCAGCCCCAGCATTTT. This encodes CASSGPTPNQPQHF.

V and J are TRBV29-1 and TRBJ1-4, with a tentative D call TRBD1 (5 bases). Between the trimmed V and J ends, which lost 6 bases and 3 bases, there was a span of 14 bases. The CDR3 spans 14 residues. CDR1 is SQVTM and CDR2 is ANQGSEA in the germline V gene. The CDR3 DNA sequence: TGCAGCGTCAACCCGGGGGGGTCTAATGAAAAACTGTTTTTT. It translates to CSVNPGGSNEKLFF.

This clonotype was observed at least ten times. The J gene is TRBJ2-7, the V gene TRBV2, with 11 bases aligning to TRBD1. V dropped 4 bases and J dropped 5; count of bases not matched to a gene: 10. The CDR3 consists of 16 residues. Germline assignment: CDR1 SNHLY and CDR2 FYNNEI. CDR3 coding DNA: TGTGCCAGCAGTGTTAGCCGGGACAGGGGGGTCAACGAGCAGTACTTC. It yields the protein CASSVSRDRGVNEQYF.

In this sample, this clonotype turned up many times. The chain uses TRBV7-3 and TRBJ1-1; no clear D gene. The V gene lost 0 bases and the J gene lost 6 bases, with 8 bases spanning the gap. The length of the CDR3 is 13 residues. The germline V gene encodes CDR1 SGHTA and CDR2 FQGTGA. The CDR3 sequence: CASSLTHGSEAFF. The CDR3 nucleotides read TGTGCCAGCAGCTTAACCCACGGGTCTGAAGCTTTCTTT.

This clonotype was seen at least ten times. A read error may produce the germline difference seen at one junction end. V gene TRBV9 combines with J gene TRBJ1-2; possibly TRBD1 for D (5 bases). CDR3 length: 14 residues. Per the germline V gene, CDR1 is SGDLS and CDR2 is YYNGEE. The CDR3 loop reads CASSAQLAGRTQHF. CDR3 in DNA: TGTGCCAGCAGCGCCCAATTGGCGGGGCGCACCCAACACTTC.

In its sample, this clonotype was seen a few times. The gene calls are TRBV7-3 and TRBJ2-3; 10 bases are shared with TRBD2. Trimming at V came to 3 bases and at J to 6 bases, leaving 6 bases not matched to a gene. Germline V gene lookup returns CDR1 SGHTA and CDR2 FQGTGA. There are 15 residues in the CDR3. The CDR3 reads CASSFRRAGGDTQYF. The CDR3, as DNA: TGTGCCAGCAGCTTCAGACGAGCGGGAGGGGATACGCAGTATTTT.

This clonotype was observed many times. The chain uses TRBV6-1 and TRBJ1-5; 7 bases are a match to TRBD1. This CDR3 has 16 residues. The J segment lost 0 bases and the V segment lost 6 bases, leaving 8 bases of the junction unmatched. Germline CDR1 reads MNHNS; CDR2 reads SASEGT. CDR3 sequence: CASRALQGYSNQPQHF. The DNA of the CDR3 is TGTGCCAGCAGAGCCCTACAGGGGTATAGCAATCAGCCCCAGCATTTT.

V is TRBV7-2 and J is TRBJ2-1; D is unresolved. Trimming removed 2 bases at V and 4 bases at J, with 6 bases between. The germline gives CDR1 SGHTA, CDR2 FQGNSA. The CDR3 runs to 13 residues. CDR3 sequence: CASSLTGYNEQFF. For the CDR3, the DNA is TGTGCCAGCAGCTTAACCGGGTACAATGAGCAGTTCTTC. The full variable domain, its missing parts supplied by reference TRBV7-2 and TRBJ2-1, is GAGVSQSPSNKVTEKGKDVELRCDPISGHTALYWYRQSLGQGLEFLIYFQGNSAPDKSGLPSDRFSAERTGGSVSTLTIQRTQQEDSAVYLCASSLTGYNEQFFGPGTRLTVL.

V gene TRBV7-9 combines with J gene TRBJ1-1; no reliable D call. V was cut by 5 bases and J by 7 bases, with 14 bases left in between. Germline-derived CDR1 and CDR2 are SEHNR and FQNEAQ (reference sequence). The CDR3 has 13 amino acids. CDR3 amino acids: CASSPLNAGEAFF. In DNA form, the CDR3 reads TGTGCCAGCAGCCCCCTCAACGCAGGTGAAGCTTTCTTT. Based on the CDR3 plus reference TRBV7-9 and TRBJ1-1, the full variable domain is DTGVSQNPRHKITKRGQNVTFRCDPISEHNRLYWYRQTLGQGPEFLTYFQNEAQLEKSRLLSDRFSAERPKGSFSTLEIQRTEQGDSAMYLCASSPLNAGEAFFGQGTRLTVV.

The table lists this clonotype with a few counts. The chain joins TRBV12-3 or TRBV12-4 to TRBJ1-2; D is unresolved. V lost 7 bases and J 9 bases, leaving 9 bases between the germline ends. This CDR3 contains 10 residues. The CDR3 region has the DNA TGTGCCAGCAAGCAGACCAGCTACACCTTC. Amino acid sequence: CASKQTSYTF.

This clonotype was detected a few times. The chain carries TRBV7-2 and TRBJ2-4; 9 bases line up with TRBD2. Germline CDR1 SGHTA, CDR2 FQGNSA. The V segment lost 5 bases and the J segment 6 bases; nucleotides outside the gene matches: 11. The CDR3 has 16 residues. CDR3 coding DNA: TGTGCCAGCAGCAATCAGCGGGGGGCAGTAGCAAACATTCAGTACTTC. This sequence encodes CASSNQRGAVANIQYF.

This chain uses TRBV24-1 with TRBJ2-3; TRBD2 matches 10 bases. Germline trimming cut 2 bases from V and 8 bases from J; bases unmatched to any gene: 9. CDR1 is KGHDR and CDR2 is SFDVKD in the germline V gene. There are 16 residues in the CDR3. The CDR3 DNA is TGTGCCACCAGTGATTCTAGCGGGAGTGCCGGGGGTACGCAGTATTTT. It encodes CATSDSSGSAGGTQYF.

DNA for the CDR3: TGTGCCAGTAGTACCATCTCGACAGGGGGAGAGACCCAGTACTTC. This gives the protein CASSTISTGGETQYF. The V gene is TRBV19, the J gene TRBJ2-5; 9 bases line up with TRBD1. The CDR3 has 15 residues. Looked up from germline, CDR1 is LNHDA and CDR2 is SQIVND (reference sequence). The V segment lost 4 bases and the J segment 4 bases; nucleotides outside the gene matches: 7.